A single sample is the source of the 7 T cell receptor beta chains below, sequenced in a study of radiation and T cells in renal cell carcinoma. Time point of the sample: baseline pretreatment blood. Treatment specified: 15 Gy SBRT to primary tumor, nephrectomy 4 weeks later. Method: immunoSEQ multiplex PCR; TCRdb's copy keeps in-frame clones and lacks some. This table has 150,000 or so clones, about nine tenths appearing once. The specimen was blood, collected from a patient whose treatment included radiotherapy and nephrectomy. Source of these receptors: an older woman with renal cell carcinoma.

The V call is TRBV19, the J call TRBJ2-6, with D unresolved. The CDR3 length is 15 residues. Germline loops: CDR1 LNHDA, CDR2 SQIVND (reference sequence). With 4 bases removed from V and 2 bases from J, the gap between germline ends came to 9 bases. CDR3 sequence: CASSTTPTGANVLTF. The DNA of the CDR3 is TGTGCCAGTAGTACCACTCCCACTGGGGCCAACGTCCTGACTTTC.

This clone was counted between two and nine times. The rearrangement uses TRBV4-1 and TRBJ2-7; 8 bases map to TRBD1. Germline CDR1 MGHRA, CDR2 YSYEKL. The CDR3 totals 15 residues. V shed 4 bases, J shed 6 bases, and the junction held 11 bases outside the gene matches. CDR3 amino acids: CASSLRAGGPFEQYF. The CDR3 DNA follows: TGCGCCAGCAGCCTCCGGGCAGGGGGCCCATTCGAGCAGTACTTC.

The chain uses TRBV19 and TRBJ1-2, with D perhaps TRBD1 (5 bases). Germline assignment: CDR1 LNHDA and CDR2 SQIVND (reference sequence). Deletions cut 7 bases from V and 2 bases from J, with 20 bases between. The CDR3 is made up of 16 amino acids. For the CDR3, the DNA is TGTGCCAGTATGAGATTGGCAGGGCAGAAAAACTATGGCTACACCTTC. Its protein is CASMRLAGQKNYGYTF.

V is TRBV6-5 and J is TRBJ2-2, with D unresolved. The V and J ends lost 5 bases and 2 bases respectively, with 9 bases between them. This CDR3 comprises 14 residues. CDR1 MNHEY and CDR2 SVGAGI come from the germline V gene. CDR3 coding DNA: TGTGCCAGCAGTAAAAACGGCAACACCGGGGAGCTGTTTTTT. Residues: CASSKNGNTGELFF.

V gene TRBV10-2 combines with J gene TRBJ2-7; 7 positions match TRBD1. The ends lost 3 bases at V and 1 base at J; junction bases unmatched: 9. Germline values: CDR1 WSHSY, CDR2 SAAADI. The CDR3 totals 16 residues. CDR3: CASSDRLGQASYEQYF. CDR3 DNA: TGCGCCAGCAGTGATCGGTTAGGACAGGCTTCCTACGAGCAGTACTTC.

Written as DNA, the CDR3 is TGTGCCAGCAGTGAAGTAACCACCTACAATGAGCAGTTCTTC. It codes for CASSEVTTYNEQFF. This sequence joins TRBV6-1 and TRBJ2-1, with unresolved D. The CDR3 has 14 amino acids. CDR1 and CDR2 (germline): MNHNS, SASEGT. The V end lost 1 base, the J end lost 2 bases, and 6 bases lay between the germline ends.

The V call is TRBV10-3, the J call TRBJ2-7, with D maybe TRBD1 (6 bases). This CDR3 region has 13 residues. Per the germline V gene, CDR1 is ENHRY and CDR2 is SYGVKD. V was clipped by 7 bases and J by 1 base, with 11 bases between them. The CDR3 coding sequence is TGTGCCATCAAACCAGGGACATCCTACGAGCAGTACTTC. As protein: CAIKPGTSYEQYF.